The clone carrying this TCR beta chain occurred many times. The antigen is not known. CDR1 MNHEY and CDR2 SVGEGT come from the germline V gene. V was trimmed by 2 bases and J by 1 base, leaving 11 bases between them. This CDR3 has 15 residues. These data belong to a study of T-cell reconstitution after alpha-beta-depleted transplantation in children. Study-wide points: T-cell counts and diversity at one year following transplant were attributed mainly to newly produced T cells. Expanded graft clones, several hundred of them, were reportedly the source of alpha-beta T cells about two months after transplant.

The TCRbeta library incorporated unique molecular identifiers. TCRdb re-analysed the PCR reads in MiXCR, keeping a single row per CDR3 protein. The table has 110,000 or so distinct CDR3 sequences, about 6.4% seen once. The rearrangement links TRBV6-2 or TRBV6-3 to TRBJ2-5; D possibly corresponds to TRBD1 (6 bases). The receptor was derived from a male patient between 2 and 10 years old who had a stem cell transplant for acute lymphoblastic leukemia, so the T cells may come from the graft donor. The sample was PBMCs, mostly from graft donor cells, taken 360 days after TCRalphabeta/CD19-depleted stem cell transplant. The CDR3 coding sequence is TGTGCCAGCAGTTACACCGAGACAGGCCAAGAGACCCAGTACTTC. Encoded protein: CASSYTETGQETQYF.